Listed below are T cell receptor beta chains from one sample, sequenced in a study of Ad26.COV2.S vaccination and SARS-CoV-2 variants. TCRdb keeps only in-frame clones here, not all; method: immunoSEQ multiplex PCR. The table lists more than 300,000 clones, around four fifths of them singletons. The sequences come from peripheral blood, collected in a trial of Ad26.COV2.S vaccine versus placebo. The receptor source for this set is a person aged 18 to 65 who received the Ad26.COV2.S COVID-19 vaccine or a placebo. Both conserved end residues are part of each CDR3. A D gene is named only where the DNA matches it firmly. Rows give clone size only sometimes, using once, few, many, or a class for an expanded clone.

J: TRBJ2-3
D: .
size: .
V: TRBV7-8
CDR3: CASSLGRVEDTQYF
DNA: TGTGCCAGCAGCTTAGGCAGGGTCGAAGATACGCAGTATTTT

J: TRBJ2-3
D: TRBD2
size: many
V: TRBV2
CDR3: CASSVGLAVQGTQYF
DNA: TGTGCCAGCAGTGTCGGGCTAGCGGTACAAGGTACGCAGTATTTT

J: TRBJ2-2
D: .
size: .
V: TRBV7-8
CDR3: CASSFHRTVSTGELFF
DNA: TGTGCCAGCAGCTTTCATAGGACAGTCAGCACCGGGGAGCTGTTTTTT

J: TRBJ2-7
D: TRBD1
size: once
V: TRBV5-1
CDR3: CASSIRGRSHEQYF
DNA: TGCGCCAGCAGCATCAGGGGGCGCAGCCACGAGCAGTACTTC

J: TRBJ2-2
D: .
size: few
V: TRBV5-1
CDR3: CASSLVAGNAGELFF
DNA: TGCGCCAGCAGCTTGGTTGCGGGCAACGCCGGGGAGCTGTTTTTT

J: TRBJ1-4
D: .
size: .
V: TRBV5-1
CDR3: CASSILGTTNEKLFF
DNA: TGCGCCAGCAGCATTTTAGGGACAACTAATGAAAAACTGTTTTTT

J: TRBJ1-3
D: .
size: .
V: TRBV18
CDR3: CASSPTTSSGNTIYF
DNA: TGTGCCAGCTCACCCACGACAAGCTCTGGAAACACCATATATTTT

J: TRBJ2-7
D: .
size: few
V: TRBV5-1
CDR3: CASSLDLNSYEQYF
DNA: TGCGCCAGCAGCTTGGACTTAAACTCCTACGAGCAGTACTTC

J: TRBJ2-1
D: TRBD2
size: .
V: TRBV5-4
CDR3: CAGRVAGSSGHEQFF
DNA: TGTGCCGGACGGGTAGCGGGGAGTAGCGGGCATGAGCAGTTCTTC

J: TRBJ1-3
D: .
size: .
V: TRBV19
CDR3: CASTVDAAFSGNTIYF
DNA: TGTGCCAGTACTGTGGACGCAGCATTCTCTGGAAACACCATATATTTT

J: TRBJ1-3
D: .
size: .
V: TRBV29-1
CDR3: CSVVQRGLDDTIYF
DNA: TGCAGCGTCGTACAGAGGGGGTTGGATGACACCATATATTTT

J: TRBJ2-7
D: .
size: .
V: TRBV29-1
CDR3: CSVEDQGSGSYEQYF
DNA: TGCAGCGTTGAAGATCAGGGCTCCGGCTCCTACGAGCAGTACTTC

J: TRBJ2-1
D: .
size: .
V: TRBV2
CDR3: CASSDGSGTNEQFF
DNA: TGTGCCAGCAGTGACGGTTCGGGAACCAATGAGCAGTTCTTC

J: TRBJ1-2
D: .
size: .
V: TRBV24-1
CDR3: CATSGYDGGANYGYTF
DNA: TGTGCCACCAGTGGATATGACGGCGGAGCTAACTATGGCTACACCTTC

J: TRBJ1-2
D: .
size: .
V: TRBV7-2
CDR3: CASNRVGGGSYGYTF
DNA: TGTGCCAGCAACAGGGTGGGGGGCGGATCCTATGGCTACACCTTC

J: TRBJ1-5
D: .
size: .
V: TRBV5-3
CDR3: CARSLAPSENQPQHF
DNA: TGTGCCAGAAGCTTGGCCCCATCCGAGAATCAGCCCCAGCATTTT

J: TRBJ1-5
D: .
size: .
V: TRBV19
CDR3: CASSTDRFPGQPQHF
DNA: TGTGCCAGTAGTACTGACAGGTTTCCCGGTCAGCCCCAGCATTTT

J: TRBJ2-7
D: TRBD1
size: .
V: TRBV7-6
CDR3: CASSRTGGGLYEQYF
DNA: TGTGCCAGCAGCCGTACAGGGGGCGGGTTGTACGAGCAGTACTTC

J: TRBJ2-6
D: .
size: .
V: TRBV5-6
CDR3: CASSLDPSGANVLTF
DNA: TGTGCCAGCAGCTTGGACCCCTCTGGGGCCAACGTCCTGACTTTC

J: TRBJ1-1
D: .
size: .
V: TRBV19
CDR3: CASSSGGAGTNTEAFF
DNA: TGTGCCAGTAGTTCCGGGGGGGCTGGAACGAACACTGAAGCTTTCTTT

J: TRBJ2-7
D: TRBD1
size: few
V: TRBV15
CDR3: CATSRAPGTGTDEQYF
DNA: TGTGCCACCAGCAGAGCACCGGGGACAGGGACGGACGAGCAGTACTTC

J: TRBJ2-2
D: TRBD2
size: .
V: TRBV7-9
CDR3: CASSLDGTTLNTGELFF
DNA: TGTGCCAGCAGCTTAGACGGGACTACTTTGAACACCGGGGAGCTGTTTTTT

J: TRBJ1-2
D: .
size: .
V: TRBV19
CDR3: CASSPTGRYGYTF
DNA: TGTGCCAGTAGTCCGACCGGGCGCTATGGCTACACCTTC

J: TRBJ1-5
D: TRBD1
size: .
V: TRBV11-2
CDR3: CASSSQGGNNQPQHF
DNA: TGTGCCAGCAGCTCCCAGGGGGGGAACAATCAGCCCCAGCATTTT

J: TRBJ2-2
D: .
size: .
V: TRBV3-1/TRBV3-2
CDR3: CASSPETDTGELFF
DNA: TGTGCCAGCAGCCCAGAGACAGACACCGGGGAGCTGTTTTTT

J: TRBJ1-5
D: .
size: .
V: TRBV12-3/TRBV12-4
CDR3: CASSDNSNQPQHF
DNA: TGTGCCAGCAGCGACAATAGCAATCAGCCCCAGCATTTT

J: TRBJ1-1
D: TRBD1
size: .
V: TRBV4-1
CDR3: CASSQAQGSDTEAFF
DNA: TGCGCCAGCAGCCAAGCACAGGGGAGTGACACTGAAGCTTTCTTT

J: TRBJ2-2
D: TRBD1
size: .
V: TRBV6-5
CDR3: CASRRDRGPGELFF
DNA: TGTGCCAGCAGGCGGGACAGGGGCCCCGGGGAGCTGTTTTTT

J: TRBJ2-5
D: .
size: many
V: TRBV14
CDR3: CASSPRLAVETQYF
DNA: TGTGCCAGCAGCCCCAGGTTGGCGGTAGAGACCCAGTACTTC

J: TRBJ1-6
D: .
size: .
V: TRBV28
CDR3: CASSLTGPGNSPLHF
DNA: TGTGCCAGCAGTTTAACCGGGCCGGGGAATTCACCCCTCCACTTT

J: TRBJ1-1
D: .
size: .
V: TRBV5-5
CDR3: CASSSRQISNTEAFF
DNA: TGTGCCAGCAGCTCCCGACAGATCTCGAACACTGAAGCTTTCTTT

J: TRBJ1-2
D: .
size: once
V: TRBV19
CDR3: CASSTLTHGYTF
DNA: TGTGCCAGTAGTACTTTGACCCATGGCTACACCTTC

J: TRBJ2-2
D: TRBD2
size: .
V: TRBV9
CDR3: CASSVDGGGTSGELFF
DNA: TGTGCCAGCAGCGTAGACGGCGGGGGGACATCCGGGGAGCTGTTTTTT

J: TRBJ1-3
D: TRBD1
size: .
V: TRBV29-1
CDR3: CSVEILGYRGKGGNTIYF
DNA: TGCAGCGTTGAAATACTCGGGTACAGGGGAAAGGGTGGAAACACCATATATTTT

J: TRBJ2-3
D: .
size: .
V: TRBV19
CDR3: CASRSSGSPNTQYF
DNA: TGTGCCAGTAGATCATCCGGGTCGCCGAATACGCAGTATTTT

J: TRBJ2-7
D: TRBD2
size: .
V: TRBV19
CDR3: CASSRTPIAGPYEQYF
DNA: TGTGCCAGTAGTAGGACCCCGATAGCGGGGCCTTACGAGCAGTACTTC

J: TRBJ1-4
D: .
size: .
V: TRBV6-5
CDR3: CASRLGGTNEKLFF
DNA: TGTGCCAGCAGACTGGGAGGGACTAATGAAAAACTGTTTTTT

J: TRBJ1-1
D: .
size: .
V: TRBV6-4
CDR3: CASSPPGLLRMNTEAFF
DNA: TGTGCCAGCAGTCCGCCAGGGTTGTTACGAATGAACACTGAAGCTTTCTTT

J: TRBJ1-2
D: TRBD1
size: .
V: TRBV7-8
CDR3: CASSLALSGGFGYTF
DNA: TGTGCCAGCAGCTTAGCGCTTTCAGGGGGATTCGGCTACACCTTC

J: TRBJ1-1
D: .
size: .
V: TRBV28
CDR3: CASTTPGPKEAFF
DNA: TGTGCCAGCACCACTCCGGGACCCAAAGAAGCTTTCTTT

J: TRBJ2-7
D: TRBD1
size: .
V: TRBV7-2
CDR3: CASTRGGTGTYEQYF
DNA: TGTGCCAGCACTCGAGGAGGGACAGGGACCTACGAGCAGTACTTC

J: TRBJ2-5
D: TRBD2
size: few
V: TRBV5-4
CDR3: CASARGLAGGQETQYF
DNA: TGTGCCAGCGCCAGGGGGCTAGCGGGGGGCCAAGAGACCCAGTACTTC

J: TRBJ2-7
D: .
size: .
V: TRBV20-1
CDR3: CSASSGGGNEQYF
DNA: TGCAGTGCTAGTTCAGGAGGGGGAAACGAGCAGTACTTC

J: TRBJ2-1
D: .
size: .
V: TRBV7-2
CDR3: CASSLEGTGTYNEQFF
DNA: TGTGCCAGCAGCTTAGAAGGGACGGGCACCTACAATGAGCAGTTCTTC

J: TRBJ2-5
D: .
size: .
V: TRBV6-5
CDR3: CASAGKETQYF
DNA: TGTGCTTCGGCAGGGAAAGAGACCCAGTACTTC

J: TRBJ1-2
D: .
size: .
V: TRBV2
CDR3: CASSAEGYGYTF
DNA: TGTGCCAGCAGTGCAGAGGGCTATGGCTACACCTTC

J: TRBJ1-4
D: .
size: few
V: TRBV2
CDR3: CASNRGYATNEKLFF
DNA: TGTGCCAGCAATCGGGGTTACGCAACTAATGAAAAACTGTTTTTT

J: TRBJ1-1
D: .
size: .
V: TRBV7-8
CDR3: CASRPSAGAAEAFF
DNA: TGTGCCAGCAGGCCCTCGGCAGGGGCGGCTGAAGCTTTCTTT

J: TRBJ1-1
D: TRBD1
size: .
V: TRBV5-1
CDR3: CASSWDSATEAFF
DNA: TGCGCCAGCAGCTGGGACAGTGCCACTGAAGCTTTCTTT

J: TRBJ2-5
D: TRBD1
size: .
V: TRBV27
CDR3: CASRDRGRYQETQYF
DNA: TGTGCCAGCCGGGACAGGGGTCGCTACCAAGAGACCCAGTACTTC

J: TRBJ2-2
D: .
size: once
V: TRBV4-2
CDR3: CASSQDYTTNTGELFF
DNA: TGTGCCAGCAGCCAAGACTACACAACTAACACCGGGGAGCTGTTTTTT

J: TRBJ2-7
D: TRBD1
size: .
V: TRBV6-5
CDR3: CASNKRQGLSYEQYF
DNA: TGTGCCAGCAACAAAAGACAGGGTCTCTCCTACGAGCAGTACTTC

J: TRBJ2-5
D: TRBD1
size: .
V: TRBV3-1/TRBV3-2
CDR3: CASSLNRGQETQYF
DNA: TGTGCCAGCAGCCTCAACAGGGGCCAAGAGACCCAGTACTTC

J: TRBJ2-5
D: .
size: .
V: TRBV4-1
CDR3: CASSHAAPGQETQYF
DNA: TGCGCCAGCAGCCATGCCGCGCCAGGCCAAGAGACCCAGTACTTC

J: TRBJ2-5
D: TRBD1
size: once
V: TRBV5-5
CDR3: CASSLEVTGGLETQYF
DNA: TGTGCCAGCAGCTTGGAGGTCACAGGGGGCTTGGAGACCCAGTACTTC

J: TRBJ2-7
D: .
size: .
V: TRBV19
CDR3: CASSIDAENPHEQYF
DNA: TGTGCCAGTAGTATAGATGCGGAAAATCCCCACGAGCAGTACTTC

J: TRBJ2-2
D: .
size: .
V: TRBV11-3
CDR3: CASSLSWGKGTGELFF
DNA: TGTGCCAGCAGCTTATCTTGGGGAAAGGGCACCGGGGAGCTGTTTTTT

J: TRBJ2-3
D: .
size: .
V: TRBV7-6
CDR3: CASSLAITDTQYF
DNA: TGTGCCAGCAGCTTAGCAATCACAGATACGCAGTATTTT

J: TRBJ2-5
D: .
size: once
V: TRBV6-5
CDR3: CASSNRAPETQYF
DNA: TGTGCCAGCAGTAATAGGGCCCCGGAGACCCAGTACTTC